This entry is about one T cell receptor (beta chain). Its antigen is not identified. The data stem from a study of T cell responses to AZD1222 COVID-19 vaccine. Here immunoSEQ multiplex PCR was the method, and the copy in TCRdb shows in-frame clones only, minus some. The table lists 77,000 or so clones, 92% of them singletons. This CDR3 contains 14 residues. The V gene lost 0 bases and the J gene lost 6 bases, with 8 bases spanning the gap. Looked up from germline, CDR1 is LNHNV and CDR2 is YYDKDF (reference sequence). Notes on the study in general: Seropositive status at baseline applied to only six AZD1222 recipients. Repertoire sampling occurred only after the peak T cell response. Researchers report vaccine-associated CD4 TCRs spanning spike, with dominance at 160-218 and 743-854.

The specimen was peripheral blood, collected on day 0 of MenACWY control vaccination. This TCR derives from an adult in good health. The chain couples TRBV15 to TRBJ2-2, with D possibly being TRBD1 (5 bases). The CDR3 DNA sequence: TGTGCCACCAGCAGAGATAGGGGCTCCGGGGAGCTGTTTTTT. Its protein product is CATSRDRGSGELFF.